The 11 T cell receptor beta chains reported below all come from one sample, sequenced in a study of blood T cells in healthy people across ages. Using a J-beta primer mix together with a sample-barcoded 5' primer, a second PCR was run for about 6 to 12 cycles. From the 5' RACE reads, TCRdb called clonotypes with MiXCR, one entry per CDR3 protein. The data show around 1.5 million distinct CDR3 sequences, 42% seen once. The sequencing input was blood. The receptors come from a woman under 30 in good health.

The sample holds a few counts of this clonotype. The chain has TRBV29-1 and TRBJ1-3; 10 bases fit TRBD1. CDR3 length: 15 amino acids. Germline CDR1 is SQVTM and CDR2 is ANQGSEA. V shed 8 bases, J shed 0 bases, and the junction held 7 bases outside the gene matches. In DNA, the CDR3 is TGCAGCACCTCCGGGACAGGGGACTCTGGAAACACCATATATTTT. Translation: CSTSGTGDSGNTIYF.

The V gene is TRBV20-1, the J gene TRBJ2-3, with D possibly matching TRBD2 (6 bases). Germline CDR1 is DFQATT and CDR2 is SNEGSKA (reference sequence). The CDR3 extends over 17 amino acids. Deletions cut 7 bases from V and 4 bases from J, with 27 bases between. The CDR3 is CSVRRDRTTKSADTQYF. The CDR3 DNA sequence: TGCAGTGTCAGGAGGGACCGGACTACTAAGAGTGCAGATACGCAGTATTTT.

The V gene is TRBV20-1, the J gene TRBJ2-1; a possible D gene is TRBD2 (6 bases). The CDR3 is 12 residues long. The V gene's germline CDR1 is DFQATT and CDR2 SNEGSKA (reference sequence). The CDR3 loop reads CRGVGGDNEQFF. As DNA, the CDR3 is TGCAGAGGGGTAGGCGGGGACAATGAGCAGTTCTTC.

This clonotype has more than one count but fewer than ten. The chain carries TRBV27 and TRBJ2-7; D perhaps matches TRBD2 (7 bases). The CDR3 covers 14 residues. Germline CDR1 reads MNHEY; CDR2 reads SMNVEV (reference sequence). The V gene lost 10 bases and the J gene lost 1 base, with 17 bases spanning the gap. This chain's CDR3 is CATGGPPPSYEQYF. In DNA form, the CDR3 reads TGTGCCACCGGGGGGCCGCCCCCATCCTACGAGCAGTACTTC.

The table lists this clonotype with a few counts. This chain uses TRBV3-1 with TRBJ2-5, with 8 bases matching TRBD2. The DNA end is a closer match to TRBJ2-7, so the J assignment may be wrong. CDR3 length equals 16 residues. Germline V gene data show CDR1 as LGHDT and CDR2 as YNNKEL (reference sequence). CDR3 DNA sequence: TGTGCCAGCAGCCAAGATCCGGGGGGGGCAGGCTACGAGCAGTACTTC. This encodes CASSQDPGGAGYEQYF.

This clonotype was seen a few times. The chain carries TRBV20-1 and TRBJ2-1; possible D gene TRBD2, 6 bases. Gene TRBJ2-7 matches the end of the DNA better, so the J call may be wrong. The germline V gene encodes CDR1 DFQATT and CDR2 SNEGSKA (reference sequence). The length of the CDR3 is 15 residues. CDR3 region: CSAREAGISYNEQYF. Written as DNA, the CDR3 is TGCAGTGCTAGAGAGGCGGGAATCTCCTACAATGAGCAGTACTTC.

Regarding this clonotype: An end of the junction differs from the germline gene, which may be a read error. This chain connects TRBV6-1 to TRBJ1-5; TRBD1 is a possible D gene (6 bases). In germline, CDR1 is MNHNS, CDR2 SASEGT. The CDR3 contains 14 residues. The CDR3 DNA follows: TGTGCCAGCAGTGAGGGTGGGGGCAATCAGCCCCGGCATTTT. Translated: CASSEGGGNQPRHF.

The chain has TRBV10-3 and TRBJ1-5, with D possibly being TRBD1 (6 bases). The CDR3 totals 13 residues. Germline CDR1 reads ENHRY; CDR2 reads SYGVKD. V was cut by 10 bases and J by 3 bases, with 13 bases left in between. The CDR3: CATGGQNNQPQHF. CDR3 sequence (DNA): TGTGCCACGGGGGGACAAAACAATCAGCCCCAGCATTTT.

As DNA, the CDR3 is TGTGCCAGCAGCTCCTCGGGACTAGCGGATACAGATACGCAGTATTTT. Residues: CASSSSGLADTDTQYF. The chain is built from TRBV5-6 and TRBJ2-3, with TRBD2 identical over 11 bases. V shed 3 bases, J shed 3 bases, and the junction held 6 bases outside the gene matches. The CDR3 contains 16 residues. Germline loops: CDR1 SGHDT, CDR2 YYEEEE.

The J gene is TRBJ1-1, the V gene TRBV27; D is undetermined. The V gene's germline CDR1 is MNHEY and CDR2 SMNVEV (reference sequence). The CDR3 totals 14 residues. The V gene lost 5 bases and the J gene lost 6 bases, with 16 bases spanning the gap. CDR3: CASSRIQLKAEAFF. CDR3 DNA: TGTGCCAGCAGTAGGATACAGCTTAAGGCTGAAGCTTTCTTT.

The chain is built from TRBV7-9 and TRBJ2-1; maybe TRBD2 (7 bases). The J call is uncertain, as TRBJ2-7 better fits the DNA end. The CDR3 covers 13 residues. Germline V gives CDR1 SEHNR, CDR2 FQNEAQ (reference sequence). The CDR3 loop reads CASNARGDNEQYF. The CDR3 coding sequence is TGTGCCAGCAACGCCCGGGGGGACAATGAGCAGTACTTC.